What follows are 14 T cell receptor beta chains derived from one specimen sequenced in a study of T cell responses to AZD1222 COVID-19 vaccine. The protocol was immunoSEQ multiplex PCR, while the TCRdb copy is restricted to in-frame clones and leaves out a portion. The sample has around 150,000 clones; about 92% are singletons. Sequenced here: peripheral blood, sampled 28 days after the second AZD1222 dose. These receptors were collected from an adult who received the AZD1222 COVID-19 vaccine.

The chain links TRBV7-2 to TRBJ2-1; D uncertain. The germline V gene encodes CDR1 SGHTA and CDR2 FQGNSA. V was trimmed by 1 base and J by 0 bases, leaving 7 bases between them. The CDR3 covers 15 residues. The CDR3 protein is CASSLGVSSYNEQFF. DNA for the CDR3: TGTGCCAGCAGCTTAGGGGTTAGCTCCTACAATGAGCAGTTCTTC.

This chain joins TRBV19 and TRBJ1-1; 7 bases line up with TRBD1. From germline, CDR1 is LNHDA and CDR2 SQIVND (reference sequence). With V trimmed by 8 bases and J by 1 base, 10 bases remained unmatched. The CDR3 length is 15 residues. CDR3 coding DNA: TGTGCCAGTGCGACCAAGGGGGCTGCGAACACTGAAGCTTTCTTT. As protein: CASATKGAANTEAFF.

This chain joins TRBV7-6 and TRBJ1-6; tentative D call: TRBD1 (6 bases). Germline V gene sequence: CDR1 SGHVS, CDR2 FNYEAQ. V was shortened by 0 bases and J by 3 bases, with 9 bases between the two germline ends. The length of the CDR3 is 16 residues. The CDR3 sequence is CASSLAPGDYNSPLHF. CDR3 bases: TGTGCCAGCAGCTTAGCGCCAGGGGACTATAATTCACCCCTCCACTTT.

The gene calls are TRBV9 and TRBJ2-7; 7 bases line up with TRBD1. This CDR3 has 14 residues. Germline CDR1 is SGDLS and CDR2 is YYNGEE. V shed 0 bases and J 2 bases; nucleotides not matched to a gene: 2. The CDR3 is CASSVGTGTYEQYF. The CDR3 DNA sequence: TGTGCCAGCAGCGTAGGGACAGGAACCTACGAGCAGTACTTC.

The chain combines TRBV7-9 with TRBJ2-1; D may be TRBD2 (6 bases). This CDR3 region has 13 residues. The V and J ends lost 8 bases and 13 bases respectively, with 21 bases between them. CDR1 is SEHNR, CDR2 FQNEAQ, per germline (reference sequence). CDR3 bases: TGTGCCAGCGGGGGGTTAGACGGCCTGAACCAGTTCTTC. It codes for CASGGLDGLNQFF.

A few counts support this clone. V gene TRBV28 combines with J gene TRBJ2-7; tentatively, D is TRBD1 or TRBD2 (5 bases each). The CDR3 is made up of 15 amino acids. V dropped 4 bases and J dropped 6 bases, with 19 bases sitting between them. Germline values: CDR1 MDHEN, CDR2 SYDVKM. For the CDR3, the DNA is TGTGCCAGCAGTTATTCCGGGACGGGTGAGGGCGAGCAGTACTTC. Its translation is CASSYSGTGEGEQYF.

This chain links TRBV19 with TRBJ1-2; D may be TRBD1 (6 bases). Germline V lookup: CDR1 LNHDA, CDR2 SQIVND (reference sequence). CDR3 length equals 15 residues. Trimming stripped 3 bases from V and 4 bases from J, with 15 bases between. The CDR3 sequence is CASSITGPDLYGYTF. The CDR3 DNA reads as TGTGCCAGTAGTATTACAGGGCCTGACCTCTATGGCTACACCTTC.

The chain has TRBV28 and TRBJ1-2; 7 nucleotides agree with TRBD1. Germline CDR1 reads MDHEN; CDR2 reads SYDVKM. The CDR3 has 15 residues. J was trimmed by 7 bases and V by 3 bases; bases with no gene match: 11. For the CDR3, the DNA is TGTGCCAGCAGTTTTCGGTACCAGGGGGTAGGTGGCTACACCTTC. It codes for CASSFRYQGVGGYTF.

This clone was found once. The chain couples TRBV27 to TRBJ1-5; TRBD1 might be the D (5 bases). The CDR3 extends over 14 amino acids. With 6 bases removed from V and 3 bases from J, the gap between germline ends came to 12 bases. Germline CDR1 is MNHEY and CDR2 is SMNVEV (reference sequence). Here the CDR3 DNA reads TGTGCCAGCAGCCTTCCAGGGTACAATCAGCCCCAGCATTTT. This translates into CASSLPGYNQPQHF.

The chain carries TRBV30 and TRBJ1-6, with 7 bases matching TRBD1. J was trimmed by 7 bases and V by 6 bases; bases with no gene match: 6. This CDR3 comprises 13 residues. Germline V CDR1 and CDR2: GTSNPN, SVGIG (reference sequence). The chain's CDR3 is CACAGTENSPLHF. The CDR3 nucleotides are TGTGCCTGCGCCGGGACAGAAAATTCACCCCTCCACTTT.

This clone was recorded once. The chain carries TRBV19 and TRBJ1-3, with D possibly TRBD1 on 5 matching bases. Germline V gene data show CDR1 as LNHDA and CDR2 as SQIVND (reference sequence). This CDR3 has 15 residues. Between the trimmed V and J ends, which lost 7 bases and 3 bases, there was a span of 16 bases. CDR3 sequence reads: CASIGGRFFGNTIYF. CDR3 DNA sequence: TGTGCCAGTATTGGGGGACGGTTTTTTGGAAACACCATATATTTT.

The gene calls are TRBV18 and TRBJ2-7; 12 bases fit TRBD2. V was pared by 3 bases and J by 6 bases, with 12 bases of the junction left unmatched. In germline, CDR1 is KGHSH, CDR2 LQKENI. The CDR3 totals 17 residues. CDR3 sequence (DNA): TGTGCCAGCTCACCTCCGACTAGCGGGAGAGACCCGCGCGAGCAGTACTTC. Translated: CASSPPTSGRDPREQYF.

In DNA form, the CDR3 reads TGTGCCAGCAGCGCCGGGACAGGGGAAACGGATACGCAGTATTTT. This encodes CASSAGTGETDTQYF. The J gene is TRBJ2-3, the V gene TRBV6-5; TRBD1 matches at 10 bases. V was clipped by 6 bases and J by 6 bases; unmatched bases: 9. The CDR3 sequence is 15 residues long. The germline gives CDR1 MNHEY, CDR2 SVGAGI.

The genes are TRBV6-6 and TRBJ1-4; D unclear. The CDR3 covers 16 residues. V lost 5 bases, J lost 3 bases, and 16 bases lay in between. CDR1 and CDR2 (germline): MNHNY, SVGAGI (reference sequence). CDR3 in amino acids: CASSTGMRIANEKLFF. CDR3 coding DNA: TGTGCCAGCAGTACCGGAATGCGGATCGCTAATGAAAAACTGTTTTTT.